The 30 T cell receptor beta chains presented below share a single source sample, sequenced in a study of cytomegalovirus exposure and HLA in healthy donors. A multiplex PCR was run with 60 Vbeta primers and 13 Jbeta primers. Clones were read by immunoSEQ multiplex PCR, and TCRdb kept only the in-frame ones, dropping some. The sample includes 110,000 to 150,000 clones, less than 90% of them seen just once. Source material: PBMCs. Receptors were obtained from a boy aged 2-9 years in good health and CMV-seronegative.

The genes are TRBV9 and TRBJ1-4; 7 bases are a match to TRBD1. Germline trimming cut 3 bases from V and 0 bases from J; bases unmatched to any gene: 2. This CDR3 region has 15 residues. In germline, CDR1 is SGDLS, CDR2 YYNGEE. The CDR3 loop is CASSDRGTTNEKLFF. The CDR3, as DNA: TGTGCCAGCAGCGACAGGGGAACAACTAATGAAAAACTGTTTTTT.

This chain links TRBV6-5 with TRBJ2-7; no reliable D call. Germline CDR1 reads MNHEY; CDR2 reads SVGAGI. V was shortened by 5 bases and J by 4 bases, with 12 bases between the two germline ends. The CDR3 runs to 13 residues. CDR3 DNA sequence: TGTGCCAGCAGTCGAAGCACGATATACGAGCAGTACTTC. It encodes CASSRSTIYEQYF.

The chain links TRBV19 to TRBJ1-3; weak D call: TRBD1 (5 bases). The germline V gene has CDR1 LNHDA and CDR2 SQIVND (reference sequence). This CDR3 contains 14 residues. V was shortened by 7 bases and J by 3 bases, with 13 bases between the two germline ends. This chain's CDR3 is CASKDSAIGNTIYF. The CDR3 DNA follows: TGTGCCAGTAAAGACAGCGCCATTGGAAACACCATATATTTT.

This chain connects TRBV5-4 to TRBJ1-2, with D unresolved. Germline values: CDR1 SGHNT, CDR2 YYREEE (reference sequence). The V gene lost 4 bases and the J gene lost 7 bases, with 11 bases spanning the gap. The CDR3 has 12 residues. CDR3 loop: CASSRVGSGYTF. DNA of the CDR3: TGTGCCAGCAGCCGGGTCGGATCTGGCTACACCTTC.

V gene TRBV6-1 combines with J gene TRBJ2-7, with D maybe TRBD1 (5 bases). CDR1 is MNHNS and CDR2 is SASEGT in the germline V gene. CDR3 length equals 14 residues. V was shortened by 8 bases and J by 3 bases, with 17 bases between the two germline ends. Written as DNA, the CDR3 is TGTGCCAGCTCTCCGGGCGCAGGGTTCTACGAGCAGTACTTC. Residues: CASSPGAGFYEQYF.

CDR3 DNA: TGTGCCAGCAGCTCAAACATAGCGGGGTCAAATGAGCAGTTCTTC. Its protein is CASSSNIAGSNEQFF. The chain uses TRBV7-3 and TRBJ2-1; TRBD2 agrees at 8 bases. Trimming cost V 4 bases and J 7 bases; bases outside gene matches: 9. Germline assignment: CDR1 SGHTA and CDR2 FQGTGA. The length of the CDR3 is 15 residues.

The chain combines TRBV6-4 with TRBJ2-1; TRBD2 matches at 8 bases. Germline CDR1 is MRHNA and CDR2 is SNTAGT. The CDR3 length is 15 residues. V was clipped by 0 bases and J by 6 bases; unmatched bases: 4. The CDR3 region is CASSDSAGAANEQFF. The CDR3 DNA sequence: TGTGCCAGCAGTGACTCAGCGGGAGCTGCCAATGAGCAGTTCTTC.

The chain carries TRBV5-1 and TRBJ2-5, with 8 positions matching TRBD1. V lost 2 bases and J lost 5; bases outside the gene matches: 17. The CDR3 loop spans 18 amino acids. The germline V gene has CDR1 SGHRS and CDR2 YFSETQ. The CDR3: CASSLTYGGTGKKETQYF. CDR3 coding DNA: TGCGCCAGCAGCTTAACCTATGGAGGGACAGGTAAAAAGGAGACCCAGTACTTC.

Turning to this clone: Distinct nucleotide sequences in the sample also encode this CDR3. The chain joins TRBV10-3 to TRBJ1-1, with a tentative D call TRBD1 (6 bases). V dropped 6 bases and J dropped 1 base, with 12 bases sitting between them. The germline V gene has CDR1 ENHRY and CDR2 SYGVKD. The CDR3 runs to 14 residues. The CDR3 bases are TGTGCCATCAGCGAAGGGGGGGCGAACACTGAAGCTTTCTTT. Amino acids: CAISEGGANTEAFF.

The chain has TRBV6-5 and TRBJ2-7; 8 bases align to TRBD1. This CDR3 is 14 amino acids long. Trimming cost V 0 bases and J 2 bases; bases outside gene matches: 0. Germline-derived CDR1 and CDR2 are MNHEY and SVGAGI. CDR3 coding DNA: TGTGCCAGCAGTTACTCGACAGGGGCCTACGAGCAGTACTTC. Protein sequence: CASSYSTGAYEQYF.

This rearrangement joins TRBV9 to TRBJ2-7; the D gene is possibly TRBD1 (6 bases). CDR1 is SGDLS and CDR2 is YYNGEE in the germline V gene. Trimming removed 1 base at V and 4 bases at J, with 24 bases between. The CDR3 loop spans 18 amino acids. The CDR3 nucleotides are TGTGCCAGCAGCGTATCGGGGACACCATCTCTGGGGCCTTACGAGCAGTACTTC. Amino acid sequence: CASSVSGTPSLGPYEQYF.

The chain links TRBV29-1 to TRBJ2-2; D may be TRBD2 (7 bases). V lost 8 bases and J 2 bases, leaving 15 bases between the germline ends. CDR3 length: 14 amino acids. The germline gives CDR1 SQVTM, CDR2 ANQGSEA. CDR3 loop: CSSRGADNTGELFF. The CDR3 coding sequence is TGCAGCTCACGGGGGGCAGATAACACCGGGGAGCTGTTTTTT.

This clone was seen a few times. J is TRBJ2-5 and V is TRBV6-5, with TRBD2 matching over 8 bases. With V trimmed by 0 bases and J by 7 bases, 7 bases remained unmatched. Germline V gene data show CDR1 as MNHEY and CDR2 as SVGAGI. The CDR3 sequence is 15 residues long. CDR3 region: CASSYSAGGKGTQYF. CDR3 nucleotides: TGTGCCAGCAGTTACTCGGCGGGGGGCAAGGGGACCCAGTACTTC.

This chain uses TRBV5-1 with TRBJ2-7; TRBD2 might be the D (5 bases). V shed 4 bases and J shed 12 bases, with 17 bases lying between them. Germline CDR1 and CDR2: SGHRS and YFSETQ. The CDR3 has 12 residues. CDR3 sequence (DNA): TGCGCCAGCAGCATCCTCGGGATTCGGTTGTACTTC. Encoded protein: CASSILGIRLYF.

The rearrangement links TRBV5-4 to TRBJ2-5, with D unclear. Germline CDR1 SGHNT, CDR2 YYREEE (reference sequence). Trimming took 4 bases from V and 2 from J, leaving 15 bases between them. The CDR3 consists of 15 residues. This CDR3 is CASSRRWQVQETQYF. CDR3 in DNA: TGTGCCAGCAGCCGGCGATGGCAGGTACAAGAGACCCAGTACTTC.

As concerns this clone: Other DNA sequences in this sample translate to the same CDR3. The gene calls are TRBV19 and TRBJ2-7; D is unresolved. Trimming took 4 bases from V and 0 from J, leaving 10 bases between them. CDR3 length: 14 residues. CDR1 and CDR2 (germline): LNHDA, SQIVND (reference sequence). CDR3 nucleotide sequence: TGTGCCAGTAGTAGGGCCGGCCGCTCCTACGAGCAGTACTTC. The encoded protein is CASSRAGRSYEQYF.

This CDR3 is CASSLVENYGYTF. CDR3 sequence (DNA): TGTGCCAGCAGCTTAGTGGAGAACTATGGCTACACCTTC. This sequence joins TRBV7-2 and TRBJ1-2; D ambiguous. CDR3 length: 13 residues. Germline CDR1 SGHTA, CDR2 FQGNSA. V lost 1 base, J lost 2 bases, and 5 bases lay in between.

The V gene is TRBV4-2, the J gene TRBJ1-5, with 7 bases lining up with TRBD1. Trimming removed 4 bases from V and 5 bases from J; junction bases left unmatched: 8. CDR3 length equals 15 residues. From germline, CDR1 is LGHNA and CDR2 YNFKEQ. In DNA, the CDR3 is TGTGCCAGCAGCCGAGGCAGGGGGGCGGATCAGCCCCAGCATTTT. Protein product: CASSRGRGADQPQHF.

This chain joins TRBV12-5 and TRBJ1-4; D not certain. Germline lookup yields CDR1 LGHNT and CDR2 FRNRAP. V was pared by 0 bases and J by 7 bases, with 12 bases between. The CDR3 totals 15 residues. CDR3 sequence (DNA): TGTGCTAGTGGTTTGGTAAATCCGAGGGTTGAAAAACTGTTTTTT. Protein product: CASGLVNPRVEKLFF.

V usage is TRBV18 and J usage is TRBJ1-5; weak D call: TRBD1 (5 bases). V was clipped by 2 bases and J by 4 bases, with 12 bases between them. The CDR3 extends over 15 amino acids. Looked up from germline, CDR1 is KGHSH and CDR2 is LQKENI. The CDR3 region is CASSPTAGGNQPQHF. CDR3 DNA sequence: TGTGCCAGCTCACCAACCGCCGGGGGGAATCAGCCCCAGCATTTT. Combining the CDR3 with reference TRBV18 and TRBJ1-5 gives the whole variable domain NAGVMQNPRHLVRRRGQEARLRCSPMKGHSHVYWYRQLPEEGLKFMVYLQKENIIDESGMPKERFSAEFPKEGPSILRIQQVVRGDSAAYFCASSPTAGGNQPQHFGDGTRLSIL.

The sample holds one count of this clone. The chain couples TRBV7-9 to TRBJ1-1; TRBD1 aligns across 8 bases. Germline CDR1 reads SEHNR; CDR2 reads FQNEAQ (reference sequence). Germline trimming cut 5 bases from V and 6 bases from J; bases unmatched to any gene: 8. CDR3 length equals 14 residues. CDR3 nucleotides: TGTGCCAGCAGCCCCGGACAGGGTTGGGCTGAAGCTTTCTTT. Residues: CASSPGQGWAEAFF.

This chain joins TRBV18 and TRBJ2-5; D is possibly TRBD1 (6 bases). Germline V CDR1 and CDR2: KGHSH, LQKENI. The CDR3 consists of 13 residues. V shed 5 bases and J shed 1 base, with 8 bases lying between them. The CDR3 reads CASSEDSQETQYF. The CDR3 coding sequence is TGTGCCAGCTCAGAGGACAGCCAAGAGACCCAGTACTTC.

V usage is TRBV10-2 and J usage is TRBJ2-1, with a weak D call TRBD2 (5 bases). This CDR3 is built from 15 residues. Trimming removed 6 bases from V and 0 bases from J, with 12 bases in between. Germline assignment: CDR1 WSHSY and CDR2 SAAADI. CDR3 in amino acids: CASREAANSYNEQFF. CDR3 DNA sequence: TGCGCCAGCAGGGAAGCGGCCAACTCCTACAATGAGCAGTTCTTC.

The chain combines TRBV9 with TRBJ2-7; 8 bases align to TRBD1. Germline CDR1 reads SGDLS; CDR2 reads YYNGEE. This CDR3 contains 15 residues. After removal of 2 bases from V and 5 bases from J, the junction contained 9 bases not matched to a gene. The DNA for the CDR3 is TGTGCCAGCAGCGTCGCAGGACAGGGTTCTAACGAGCAGTACTTC. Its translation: CASSVAGQGSNEQYF.

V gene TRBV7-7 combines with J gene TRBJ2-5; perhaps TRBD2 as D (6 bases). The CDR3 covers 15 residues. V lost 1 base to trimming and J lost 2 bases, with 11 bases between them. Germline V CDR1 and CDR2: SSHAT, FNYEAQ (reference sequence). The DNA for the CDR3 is TGTGCCAGCAGCTTAGGCGGGACGGTACAAGAGACCCAGTACTTC. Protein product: CASSLGGTVQETQYF.

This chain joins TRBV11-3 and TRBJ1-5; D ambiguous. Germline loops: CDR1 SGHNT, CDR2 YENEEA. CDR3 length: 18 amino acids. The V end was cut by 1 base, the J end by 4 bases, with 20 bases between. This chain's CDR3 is CASSLGVSPEGLNQPQHF. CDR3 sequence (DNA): TGTGCCAGCAGCTTAGGGGTGTCACCCGAGGGATTGAATCAGCCCCAGCATTTT.

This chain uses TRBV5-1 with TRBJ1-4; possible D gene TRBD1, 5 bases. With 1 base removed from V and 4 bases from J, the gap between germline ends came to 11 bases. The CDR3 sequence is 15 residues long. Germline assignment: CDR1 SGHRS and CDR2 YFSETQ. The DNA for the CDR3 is TGCGCCAGCAGCTTGACGACAGTATATAATGAAAAACTGTTTTTT. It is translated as CASSLTTVYNEKLFF.

The CDR3 DNA follows: TGTGCCAGTAGCAGACGGGAGAACACCGGGGAGCTGTTTTTT. Its protein product is CASSRRENTGELFF. The V gene is TRBV19, the J gene TRBJ2-2; a possible D gene is TRBD2 (5 bases). The CDR3 runs 14 residues. Trimming removed 6 bases at V and 1 base at J, with 9 bases between. Germline V gene lookup returns CDR1 LNHDA and CDR2 SQIVND (reference sequence).

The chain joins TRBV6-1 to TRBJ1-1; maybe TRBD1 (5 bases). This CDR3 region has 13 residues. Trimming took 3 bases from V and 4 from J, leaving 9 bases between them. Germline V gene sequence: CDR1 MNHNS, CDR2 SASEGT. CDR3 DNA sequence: TGTGCCAGCAGTGAGAGGAGGGGCACTGAAGCTTTCTTT. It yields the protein CASSERRGTEAFF.

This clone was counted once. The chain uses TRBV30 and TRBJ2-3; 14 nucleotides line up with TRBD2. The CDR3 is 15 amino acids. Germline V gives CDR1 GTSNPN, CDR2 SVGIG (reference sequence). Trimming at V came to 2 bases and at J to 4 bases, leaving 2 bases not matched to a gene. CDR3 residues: CAWSRLAGGSDTQYF. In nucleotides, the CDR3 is TGTGCCTGGAGTAGACTAGCGGGGGGGTCAGATACGCAGTATTTT.